This entry is about one T cell receptor (beta chain). This entry comes from a study of shared clonotypes between healthy human individuals. Trimming pared 0 bases from V and 3 bases from J, leaving 13 bases between. CDR1 is SGDLS and CDR2 is YYNGEE in the germline V gene. The CDR3 is made up of 15 amino acids. Here immunoSEQ multiplex PCR was the method, and the copy in TCRdb shows in-frame clones only, minus some. The table records roughly 2,000,000 clones, approximately 92% of them present only once. The naive CD8 subset, CD45RO-negative cells positively selected for CCR7, excluded terminally differentiated effector memory CD45RA+ cells. Among the donors, all were Caucasian adults who lived in Nashville, Tennessee.

The chain couples TRBV9 to TRBJ2-7, with unresolved D. Source material: naive CD8+ T cells from PBMCs. This TCR came from a man between 18 and 35 years old in good health. Some clones in this sample may be carry-over from other donors' samples. For the CDR3, the DNA is TGTGCCAGCAGCGTAGACGGTCGCTTCGACTACGAGCAGTACTTC. Protein sequence: CASSVDGRFDYEQYF. The full variable domain, with the rest looked up from reference TRBV9 and TRBJ2-7, is DSGVTQTPKHLITATGQRVTLRCSPRSGDLSVYWYQQSLDQGLQFLIQYYNGEERAKGNILERFSAQQFPDLHSELNLSSLELGDSALYFCASSVDGRFDYEQYFGPGTRLTVT.